Listed here are 4 T cell receptor beta chains from one sample, sequenced in a study of human T cells and chemical hapten exposure. Documented time point: patch test 2, 6 weeks after DPC sensitization. Stated treatment: therapeutic diphenylcyclopropenone sensitization with weekly scalp DPC. TCRdb redid the calling of the RACE reads with MiXCR, one entry per CDR3 protein. Of approximately 89,000 distinct CDR3 sequences listed, around 6.7% are singletons. Sequenced material: whole blood, taken in connection with sensitization to the hapten diphenylcyclopropenone (DPC). These receptors came from a woman aged 25 to 39 with alopecia areata. Some clones in this sample may be carry-over from other donors' samples.

The V and J genes are TRBV20-1 and TRBJ2-5, with D tentatively TRBD1 (5 bases). Germline values: CDR1 DFQATT, CDR2 SNEGSKA (reference sequence). CDR3 length: 14 residues. With 1 base removed from V and 1 base from J, the gap between germline ends came to 10 bases. The CDR3, as DNA: TGCAGTGCTAGAGCCTCGACAGTCCAAGAGACCCAGTACTTC. Translation gives CSARASTVQETQYF.

This clonotype has a count of ten or more. V is TRBV7-2 and J is TRBJ2-6; D remains ambiguous. Trimming removed 3 bases from V and 0 bases from J, with 9 bases in between. The germline CDR1 and CDR2 sequences are SGHTA and FQGNSA. This CDR3 region has 16 residues. In nucleotides, the CDR3 is TGTGCCAGCAGCTTTACAGCCGGCTCTGGGGCCAACGTCCTGACTTTC. It translates to CASSFTAGSGANVLTF.

This clonotype has just a few counts. This rearrangement joins TRBV25-1 to TRBJ2-3; D not resolved. CDR1 and CDR2 (germline): MGHDK, SYGVNS. Between the trimmed V and J ends, which lost 1 base and 1 base, there was a span of 6 bases. This CDR3 comprises 14 residues. The CDR3 nucleotides are TGTGCCAGCAGTGAATTTGCAGGCACAGATACGCAGTATTTT. Translating it yields CASSEFAGTDTQYF.

This clonotype was found many times. This chain links TRBV12-3 or TRBV12-4 with TRBJ1-1; D is undetermined. The CDR3 length is 14 residues. V shed 8 bases and J shed 1 base, with 14 bases lying between them. CDR3 coding DNA: TGTGCCAGCCGCCCGGGGATCACGAACACTGAAGCTTTCTTT. It encodes CASRPGITNTEAFF.